This T cell receptor beta chain was recovered during a study of shared clonotypes between healthy human individuals. Regarding the study as a whole: The low donor count limited represented genetic and exposure-history diversity.

V dropped 5 bases and J dropped 1 base, with 6 bases sitting between them. The CDR3 has 12 residues. Germline V gives CDR1 SQVTM, CDR2 ANQGSEA. About this clone: Its antigen is not identified.

Donors included only healthy HIV-negative adults lacking recent acute infections or vaccinations. TCRdb keeps only in-frame clones here, not all; method: immunoSEQ multiplex PCR. The table lists approximately 640,000 clones, roughly 87% of them singletons. Material: memory CD8+ T cells from PBMCs. Subset in this sample: CD45RO+ cells pooled with CCR7-negative TemRA cells. This chain links TRBV29-1 with TRBJ1-3; no definite D call. This sequence was found in a man aged 18 to 30 in good health. Some clones in this sample may be carry-over from other donors' samples. The chain's CDR3 is CSVMESGNTIYF. The CDR3 region has the DNA TGCAGCGTTATGGAATCTGGAAACACCATATATTTT.